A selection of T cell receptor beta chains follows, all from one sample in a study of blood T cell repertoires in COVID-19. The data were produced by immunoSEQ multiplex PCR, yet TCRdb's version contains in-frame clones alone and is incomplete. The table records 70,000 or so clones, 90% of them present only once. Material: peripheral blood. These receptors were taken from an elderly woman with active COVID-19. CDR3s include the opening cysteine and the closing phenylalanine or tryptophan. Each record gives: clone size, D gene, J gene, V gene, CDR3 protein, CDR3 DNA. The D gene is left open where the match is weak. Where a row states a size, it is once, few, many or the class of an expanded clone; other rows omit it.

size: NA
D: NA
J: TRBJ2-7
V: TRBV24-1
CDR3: CATSDSLAEQYF
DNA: TGTGCCACCAGTGATTCCCTAGCTGAGCAGTACTTC

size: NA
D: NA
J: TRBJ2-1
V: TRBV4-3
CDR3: CASSQDAGNESEQFF
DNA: TGCGCCAGCAGCCAAGATGCAGGGAATGAAAGTGAGCAGTTCTTC

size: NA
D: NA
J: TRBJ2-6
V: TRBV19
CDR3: CASSIDHSLAGANVLTF
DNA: TGTGCCAGTAGTATAGATCACAGCCTCGCTGGGGCCAACGTCCTGACTTTC

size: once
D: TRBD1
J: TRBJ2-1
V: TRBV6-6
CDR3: CASSPQGWDYNEQFF
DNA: TGTGCCAGCAGCCCACAGGGGTGGGACTACAATGAGCAGTTCTTC

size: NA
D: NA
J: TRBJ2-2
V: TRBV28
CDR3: CASTPGGYTGELFF
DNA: TGTGCCAGCACCCCAGGGGGGTACACCGGGGAGCTGTTTTTT

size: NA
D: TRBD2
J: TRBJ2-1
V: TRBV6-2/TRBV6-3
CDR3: CASSYQVLAGGDEQFF
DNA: TGTGCCAGCAGTTACCAGGTACTAGCGGGAGGAGATGAGCAGTTCTTC

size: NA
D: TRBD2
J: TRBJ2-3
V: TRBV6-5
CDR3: CGTSGSADTQYF
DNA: TGTGGGACTAGCGGGAGCGCAGATACGCAGTATTTT

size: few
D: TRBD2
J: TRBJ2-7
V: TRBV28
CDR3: CASSLLGRGRNEQYF
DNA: TGTGCCAGCAGTCTCCTAGGTCGCGGGAGAAACGAGCAGTACTTC

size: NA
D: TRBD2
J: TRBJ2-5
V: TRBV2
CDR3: CASSENGRDPETQYF
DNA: TGTGCCAGCAGTGAAAATGGGAGGGACCCCGAGACCCAGTACTTC

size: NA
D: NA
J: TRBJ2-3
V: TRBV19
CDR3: CASSIQRAAGTDTQYF
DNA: TGTGCCAGTAGTATCCAGAGGGCGGCCGGGACAGATACGCAGTATTTT

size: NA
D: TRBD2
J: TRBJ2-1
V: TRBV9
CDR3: CASALASSYNEQFF
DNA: TGTGCCAGCGCACTAGCGAGCTCCTACAATGAGCAGTTCTTC

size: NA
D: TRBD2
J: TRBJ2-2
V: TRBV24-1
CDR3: CATSEAAGGNTGELFF
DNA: TGTGCCACCAGTGAGGCCGCGGGAGGGAACACCGGGGAGCTGTTTTTT

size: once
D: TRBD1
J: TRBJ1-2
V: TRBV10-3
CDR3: CAIGGGTGDLGYTF
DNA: TGTGCCATCGGTGGAGGGACAGGCGACCTGGGCTACACCTTC

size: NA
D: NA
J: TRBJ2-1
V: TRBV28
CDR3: CASSRPSGLGGLYNEQFF
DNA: TGTGCCAGCAGTCGCCCCTCCGGGTTGGGTGGCCTCTACAATGAGCAGTTCTTC

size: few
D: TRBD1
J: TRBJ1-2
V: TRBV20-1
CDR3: CSASYRGYGYTF
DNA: TGCAGTGCTAGTTACAGGGGCTATGGCTACACCTTC

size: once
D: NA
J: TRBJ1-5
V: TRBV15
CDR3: CATSGLRGGNQPQHF
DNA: TGTGCCACCAGCGGCCTCCGGGGGGGTAATCAGCCCCAGCATTTT

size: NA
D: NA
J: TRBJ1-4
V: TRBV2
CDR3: CASSATGATNEKLFF
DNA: TGTGCCAGCAGTGCCACAGGTGCAACTAATGAAAAACTGTTTTTT

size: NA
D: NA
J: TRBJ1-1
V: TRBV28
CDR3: CASSRGAGATEAFF
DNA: TGTGCCAGCAGCCGAGGGGCGGGGGCCACTGAAGCTTTCTTT

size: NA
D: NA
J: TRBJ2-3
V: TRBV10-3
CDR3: CASLRGGSTDTQYF
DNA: TGTGCCAGCCTCAGGGGAGGGTCCACAGATACGCAGTATTTT

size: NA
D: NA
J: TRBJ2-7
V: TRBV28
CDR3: CASTPGGLTYEQYF
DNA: TGTGCCAGCACCCCTGGCGGATTAACCTACGAGCAGTACTTC

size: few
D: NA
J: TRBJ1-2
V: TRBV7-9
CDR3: CASSFGGEGGYTF
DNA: TGTGCCAGCAGCTTCGGGGGAGAAGGTGGCTACACCTTC

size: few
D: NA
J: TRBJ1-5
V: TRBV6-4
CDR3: CASSLTGLEQPQHF
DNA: TGTGCCAGCAGTCTAACAGGGCTGGAGCAGCCCCAGCATTTT

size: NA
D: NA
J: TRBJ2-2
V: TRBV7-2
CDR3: CASSGRTGLNTGELFF
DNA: TGTGCCAGCAGCGGGAGGACAGGTTTGAACACCGGGGAGCTGTTTTTT

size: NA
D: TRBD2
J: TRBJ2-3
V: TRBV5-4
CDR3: CASSLASGGTDTQYF
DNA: TGTGCCAGCAGCTTGGCTAGCGGAGGCACAGATACGCAGTATTTT

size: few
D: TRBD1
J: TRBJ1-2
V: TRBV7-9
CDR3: CASSSTGGTRGYTF
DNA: TGTGCCAGCAGCTCGACAGGGGGGACTCGTGGCTACACCTTC

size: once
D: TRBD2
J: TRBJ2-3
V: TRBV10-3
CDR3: CAISEPSGLAVSTDTQYF
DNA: TGTGCCATCAGTGAGCCATCGGGACTAGCGGTCAGCACAGATACGCAGTATTTT

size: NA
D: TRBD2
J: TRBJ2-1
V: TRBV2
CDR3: CAGNPLAGQAYNEQFF
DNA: TGTGCCGGGAACCCACTAGCGGGTCAGGCCTACAATGAGCAGTTCTTC

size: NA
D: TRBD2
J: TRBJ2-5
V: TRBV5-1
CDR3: CASSLRGSETQYF
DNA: TGCGCCAGCAGCTTGCGCGGGAGTGAGACCCAGTACTTC

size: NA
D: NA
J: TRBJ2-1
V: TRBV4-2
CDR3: CASSQDTRTYTYNEQFF
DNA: TGTGCCAGCAGCCAAGATACCAGGACATATACCTACAATGAGCAGTTCTTC

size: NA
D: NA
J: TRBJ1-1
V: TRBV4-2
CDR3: CASSRQITYTEAFF
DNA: TGTGCCAGCAGCCGACAGATTACCTACACTGAAGCTTTCTTT

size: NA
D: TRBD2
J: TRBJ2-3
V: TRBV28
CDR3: CASRAWRTSGQDTQYF
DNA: TGTGCCAGCAGGGCCTGGAGGACTAGCGGGCAAGATACGCAGTATTTT

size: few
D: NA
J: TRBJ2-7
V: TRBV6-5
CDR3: CASSRGRSYEQYF
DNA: TGTGCCAGCAGTAGAGGGAGAAGTTACGAGCAGTACTTC

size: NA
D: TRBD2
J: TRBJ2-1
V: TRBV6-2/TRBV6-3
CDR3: CASSLAGVNNEQFF
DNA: TGTGCCAGCAGCCTAGCGGGAGTTAACAATGAGCAGTTCTTC